Below are 13 T cell receptor beta chains sequenced from a single sample in a study of blood T cell repertoires in COVID-19. The assay was immunoSEQ multiplex PCR, and TCRdb's table has in-frame clones only and misses some. The sample includes about 200,000 clones, about 86% of them seen just once. The sequenced material came from PBMCs or T cells enriched from blood (not recorded which). Source of these receptors: a woman between 35 and 50 years old with acute COVID-19.

The rearrangement uses TRBV24-1 and TRBJ1-1, with a possible D match to TRBD1 (6 bases). The CDR3 runs to 12 residues. Trimming shortened V by 4 bases and J by 8 bases, and 10 bases separated the two germline ends. Germline CDR1 is KGHDR and CDR2 is SFDVKD. This CDR3 reads CATSDPDREAFF. The CDR3 nucleotides read TGTGCCACCAGTGACCCTGACAGGGAAGCTTTCTTT.

This clone was recorded only once. The chain combines TRBV18 with TRBJ2-3; D remains ambiguous. The CDR3 has 15 amino acids. With 5 bases removed from V and 2 bases from J, the gap between germline ends came to 14 bases. Germline assignment: CDR1 KGHSH and CDR2 LQKENI. The CDR3 loop reads CASSFIPQNTDTQYF. The DNA for the CDR3 is TGTGCCAGCTCATTCATACCGCAGAACACAGATACGCAGTATTTT.

In DNA, the CDR3 is TGTGCCAGCAGACCCAAGACAGGGGCCTACGAGCAGTACTTC. Translating gives CASRPKTGAYEQYF. The chain has TRBV3-1 (or the pseudogene TRBV3-2) and TRBJ2-7; TRBD1 agrees at 8 bases. The CDR3 runs 14 residues. Germline CDR1 LGHDT, CDR2 YNNKEL (reference sequence). Trimming took 6 bases from V and 2 from J; bases not matched to a gene: 6.

The V and J genes are TRBV5-1 and TRBJ2-2, with 14 bases matching TRBD2. The V segment lost 3 bases and the J segment 5 bases; nucleotides outside the gene matches: 12. This CDR3 comprises 19 residues. The germline V gene has CDR1 SGHRS and CDR2 YFSETQ. The CDR3 DNA follows: TGCGCCAGCAGCTACGGACTAGCGGGAGGAGGCGGGCGGACCGGGGAGCTGTTTTTT. It specifies CASSYGLAGGGGRTGELFF.

This clone was seen only once. This chain uses TRBV2 with TRBJ1-4; D gene unclear. Germline CDR1 reads SNHLY; CDR2 reads FYNNEI. The V gene lost 5 bases and the J gene lost 7 bases, with 17 bases spanning the gap. CDR3 length: 15 residues. The CDR3: CASSQPGSLGEKLFF. The CDR3 DNA reads TGTGCCAGCAGTCAACCCGGGAGTTTAGGTGAAAAACTGTTTTTT.

CDR3 region: CASSSAQAKNIQYF. DNA for the CDR3: TGTGCCAGCAGCTCCGCCCAGGCCAAAAACATTCAGTACTTC. The chain links TRBV7-6 to TRBJ2-4; the D is unclear. CDR3 length: 14 residues. The germline CDR1 and CDR2 sequences are SGHVS and FNYEAQ. V was shortened by 4 bases and J by 1 base, with 8 bases between the two germline ends.

This rearrangement joins TRBV19 to TRBJ2-1; 9 bases are a match to TRBD1. Germline V gives CDR1 LNHDA, CDR2 SQIVND (reference sequence). V dropped 5 bases and J dropped 5; count of bases not matched to a gene: 1. The CDR3 totals 13 residues. The CDR3, as DNA: TGTGCCAGTAGTTACAGGGGGCACAATGAGCAGTTCTTC. It encodes CASSYRGHNEQFF.

This sequence joins TRBV21-1 and TRBJ2-7; the table's TRBD1 call for D was not verified on the DNA. TRBV21-1 is deemed a pseudogene. The CDR3 consists of 16 residues. This chain's CDR3 is CASSKAGGQGGREQYF. The CDR3 nucleotides read TGTGCCAGCAGCAAAGCGGGGGGACAGGGAGGCCGCGAGCAGTACTTC.

The V gene is TRBV27, the J gene TRBJ1-3; perhaps TRBD1 as D (5 bases). This CDR3 spans 13 amino acids. With 7 bases removed from V and 6 bases from J, the gap between germline ends came to 13 bases. Germline CDR1 reads MNHEY; CDR2 reads SMNVEV (reference sequence). CDR3 nucleotides: TGTGCCAGCAAGAAACAGGCGGAAAACACCATATATTTT. It specifies CASKKQAENTIYF.

CDR3 loop: CASSDPGYNEQFF. CDR3 nucleotides: TGTGCCAGCAGTGATCCAGGGTACAATGAGCAGTTCTTC. The rearrangement uses TRBV2 and TRBJ2-1; tentatively, D is TRBD1 (5 bases). The CDR3 has 13 amino acids. V lost 3 bases to trimming and J lost 4 bases, with 7 bases between them. Germline V gene lookup returns CDR1 SNHLY and CDR2 FYNNEI.

The chain carries TRBV28 and TRBJ2-1; maybe TRBD2 (6 bases). The V gene lost 7 bases and the J gene lost 0 bases, with 7 bases spanning the gap. This CDR3 is 13 amino acids long. Germline loops: CDR1 MDHEN, CDR2 SYDVKM. CDR3 bases: TGTGCCAGCATCGGGAGCTCCTACAATGAGCAGTTCTTC. This gives the protein CASIGSSYNEQFF.

Written as DNA, the CDR3 is TGTGCCAGCAGTCCGTACGCAGGGGGCACCTACGAGCAGTACTTC. This sequence encodes CASSPYAGGTYEQYF. The chain uses TRBV27 and TRBJ2-7; TRBD1 agrees at 8 bases. This CDR3 is 15 amino acids long. Germline trimming cut 5 bases from V and 2 bases from J; bases unmatched to any gene: 8. Germline CDR1 is MNHEY and CDR2 is SMNVEV (reference sequence).

The chain combines TRBV25-1 with TRBJ2-1, with 8 bases fitting TRBD1. Germline V gene sequence: CDR1 MGHDK, CDR2 SYGVNS. V gave up 5 bases and J gave up 2 bases; unmatched junction bases: 8. This CDR3 has 16 amino acids. The CDR3: CASSPWTGSAYNEQFF. For the CDR3, the DNA is TGTGCCAGCAGTCCGTGGACAGGGTCGGCCTACAATGAGCAGTTCTTC. Full variable domain (outside the CDR3, taken from reference TRBV25-1 and TRBJ2-1): EADIYQTPRYLVIGTGKKITLECSQTMGHDKMYWYQQDPGMELHLIHYSYGVNSTEKGDLSSESTVSRIRTEHFPLTLESARPSHTSQYLCASSPWTGSAYNEQFFGPGTRLTVL.